Each of the 8 T cell receptor beta chains below was sequenced from the same sample in a study of human T cells and chemical hapten exposure. Via MiXCR, TCRdb re-called the 5' RACE reads, giving one row per CDR3 protein. Of under 150,000 distinct CDR3 sequences in the sample, approximately 20% were seen once. Total RNA came from unfractionated whole blood. The source of these receptors is a human donor in good health.

This clonotype was counted a few times. The gene calls are TRBV4-1 and TRBJ2-1, with a tentative D call TRBD2 (6 bases). The CDR3 runs to 14 residues. Germline V lookup: CDR1 MGHRA, CDR2 YSYEKL. V lost 0 bases, J lost 7 bases, and 10 bases lay in between. The CDR3 DNA sequence: TGCGCCAGCAGCCAAGAGGACGCGGGGAATGAGCAGTTCTTC. Protein: CASSQEDAGNEQFF.

The gene calls are TRBV28 and TRBJ2-2, with D perhaps TRBD2 (5 bases). Germline-derived CDR1 and CDR2 are MDHEN and SYDVKM. With 2 bases removed from V and 5 bases from J, the gap between germline ends came to 12 bases. The CDR3 runs 15 residues. CDR3 DNA sequence: TGTGCCAGCAGTTTAGCCAGTCGGGGAACCGGGGAGCTGTTTTTT. Amino acid sequence: CASSLASRGTGELFF.

This rearrangement joins TRBV5-6 to TRBJ2-3, with D uncertain. V was cut by 4 bases and J by 0 bases, with 9 bases left in between. Germline V gives CDR1 SGHDT, CDR2 YYEEEE. The CDR3 contains 14 residues. The chain's CDR3 is CASSGKESTDTQYF. CDR3 bases: TGTGCCAGCAGCGGAAAGGAGAGCACAGATACGCAGTATTTT.

V usage is TRBV28 and J usage is TRBJ2-1; D possibly corresponds to TRBD2 (5 bases). The germline V gene has CDR1 MDHEN and CDR2 SYDVKM. The CDR3 is made up of 14 amino acids. The V and J ends lost 5 bases and 3 bases respectively, with 11 bases between them. The CDR3 sequence: CASSGGFDYNEQFF. DNA of the CDR3: TGTGCCAGCAGTGGAGGATTTGACTACAATGAGCAGTTCTTC.

The rearrangement uses TRBV18 and TRBJ1-1; D is unclear. Germline loops: CDR1 KGHSH, CDR2 LQKENI. V was cut by 3 bases and J by 0 bases, with 11 bases left in between. CDR3 size: 15 residues. CDR3 sequence: CASSPNSEMNTEAFF. The CDR3 DNA sequence: TGTGCCAGCTCACCGAACAGCGAAATGAACACTGAAGCTTTCTTT.

This rearrangement joins TRBV2 to TRBJ2-3; D is unresolved. This CDR3 contains 11 residues. V lost 6 bases and J 3 bases, leaving 4 bases between the germline ends. Germline V lookup: CDR1 SNHLY, CDR2 FYNNEI. The CDR3 is CASRLTDTQYF. DNA of the CDR3: TGTGCCAGCAGACTTACAGATACGCAGTATTTT.

This clonotype was counted only a few times. The V call is TRBV9, the J call TRBJ2-7; tentatively, D is TRBD2 (5 bases). CDR1 and CDR2 (germline): SGDLS, YYNGEE. V lost 2 bases and J 1 base, leaving 10 bases between the germline ends. The CDR3 covers 14 residues. CDR3 protein: CASSVGVGSYEQYF. The CDR3 coding sequence is TGTGCCAGCAGCGTGGGAGTGGGATCCTACGAGCAGTACTTC.

The J gene is TRBJ1-1, the V gene TRBV10-3; TRBD1 matches at 10 bases. Trimming at V came to 2 bases and at J to 6 bases, leaving 12 bases not matched to a gene. This CDR3 region has 17 residues. Germline assignment: CDR1 ENHRY and CDR2 SYGVKD. The CDR3 sequence: CAISEVFGTGVPPEAFF. CDR3 nucleotides: TGTGCCATCAGTGAGGTCTTCGGGACAGGGGTGCCCCCTGAAGCTTTCTTT.